The following is a TCR beta chain sequence with its context. Its antigen is currently unknown. Libraries were prepared by immunoSEQ multiplex PCR; TCRdb keeps only in-frame clonotypes and omits some of them. The table shows 62,000 or so clones, with about four fifths occurring only once. The data are from a study of vaccination effects on CD4 cells after COVID-19. Study-level background: It was two doses of either the BNT162b2 or mRNA-1273 vaccine that participants received.

Germline V CDR1 and CDR2: SGHRS, YFSETQ. Trimming removed 4 bases from V and 5 bases from J; junction bases left unmatched: 5. The CDR3 extends over 13 amino acids. Overall study findings and caveats: Only 1 of 255 vaccine-induced clones from healthy vaccinees cross-reacted with common cold coronaviruses.

Within the ViraFEST assay, antigen-specific CD4+ T cells underwent expansion with viral peptide pools prior to sequencing. Having been cultured for about ten days, the cells underwent CD4+ T cell isolation. Absence of prior SARS-CoV-2 infection characterized the vaccine recipients, who showed negative nucleocapsid antibodies. Wells of two million PBMC each were grown with about 9.8 IU/ml IL-2 and approximately 10 ug/ml peptides. Half-medium exchanges with IL-2 medium took place on days 3 and 7. The source of this sequence is a human donor who received a COVID-19 vaccine. The chain employs TRBV5-1 and TRBJ1-2, with 7 bases lining up with TRBD1. The sample here was CD4+ T cells from PBMCs cultured with SARS-CoV-2 spike peptides, taken before COVID-19 vaccination. CDR3 bases: TGCGCCAGCAGCCGGGACAGTATGTATGGCTACACCTTC. Protein: CASSRDSMYGYTF.